The 26 T cell receptor beta chains below all came from one sample that was sequenced in a study of cytomegalovirus exposure and HLA in healthy donors. TCRdb keeps only in-frame clones here, not all; method: immunoSEQ multiplex PCR. This table has around 150,000 clones, 75% to 90% appearing once. Sequenced sample: PBMCs. Every receptor here comes from a woman between 18 and 30 years old in good health and CMV-seronegative.

This clone was detected only a few times. The chain combines TRBV20-1 with TRBJ1-2; possibly TRBD1 for D (5 bases). In germline, CDR1 is DFQATT, CDR2 SNEGSKA (reference sequence). The CDR3 is 11 amino acids. V was cut by 3 bases and J by 14 bases, with 16 bases left in between. The CDR3 DNA is TGCAGTGCTAGGGAACAGGTCAGGGTTACCTTC. Translated: CSAREQVRVTF.

The chain recombines TRBV5-1 with TRBJ2-5; 10 nucleotides agree with TRBD2. The CDR3 consists of 15 residues. V was clipped by 2 bases and J by 1 base; unmatched bases: 2. Germline CDR1 is SGHRS and CDR2 is YFSETQ. CDR3 nucleotides: TGCGCCAGCAGCTTAGTAGCGGGGGGCCAAGAGACCCAGTACTTC. This sequence encodes CASSLVAGGQETQYF.

V and J are TRBV4-1 and TRBJ1-5; a weak D match, TRBD1 (6 bases). Germline V gene sequence: CDR1 MGHRA, CDR2 YSYEKL. Trimming stripped 0 bases from V and 7 bases from J, with 16 bases between. The CDR3 is made up of 16 amino acids. The CDR3 region is CASSQEEGQGLQPQHF. Here the CDR3 DNA reads TGCGCCAGCAGCCAAGAGGAAGGGCAGGGGTTGCAGCCCCAGCATTTT.

V and J are TRBV19 and TRBJ2-2; 7 positions agree with TRBD1. The germline V gene encodes CDR1 LNHDA and CDR2 SQIVND (reference sequence). CDR3 length equals 17 residues. The junction had 11 bases not matched to a gene; V was cut back by 3 bases and J by 4 bases. The CDR3 DNA reads as TGTGCCAGTAGTATTGTTCCACCCGGGACAGCCACCGGGGAGCTGTTTTTT. This gives the protein CASSIVPPGTATGELFF.

This clone was recorded only once. V gene TRBV7-3 combines with J gene TRBJ2-5; 9 nucleotides match TRBD1. The CDR3 sequence is 15 residues long. The trim removed 4 bases at V and 4 bases at J, leaving 7 bases unmatched. Germline V lookup: CDR1 SGHTA, CDR2 FQGTGA. CDR3 sequence (DNA): TGTGCCAGCAGCTCCGGACAGGGGATAGGAGAGACCCAGTACTTC. Translated: CASSSGQGIGETQYF.

Comments on this clone: A junction end diverges from the germline sequence, so it may reflect a read error. V gene TRBV4-1 combines with J gene TRBJ2-7; TRBD1 aligns across 8 bases. This CDR3 spans 14 amino acids. CDR1 is MGHRA and CDR2 is YSYEKL in the germline V gene. The CDR3 DNA sequence: TGCGCCAGCAGCAAAGACAGGGGTGAAAACGAGCAGTACTTC. Its translation is CASSKDRGENEQYF.

The chain uses TRBV27 and TRBJ1-2; 9 nucleotides match TRBD1. The V segment lost 9 bases and the J segment 5 bases; nucleotides outside the gene matches: 10. This CDR3 region has 14 residues. From germline, CDR1 is MNHEY and CDR2 SMNVEV (reference sequence). DNA for the CDR3: TGTGCCAGAACCACGGGACAGGGTTTATATGGCTACACCTTC. This encodes CARTTGQGLYGYTF.

The V call is TRBV27, the J call TRBJ2-5; TRBD2 agrees at 9 bases. With V trimmed by 3 bases and J by 11 bases, 7 bases remained unmatched. Germline V gene data show CDR1 as MNHEY and CDR2 as SMNVEV (reference sequence). The CDR3 is 13 residues long. The CDR3 region is CASSFERGDSQYF. The CDR3 DNA follows: TGTGCCAGCAGTTTCGAGCGGGGGGATTCGCAGTACTTC.

This chain uses TRBV5-1 with TRBJ2-1, with TRBD2 identical over 7 bases. The CDR3 runs to 15 residues. In germline, CDR1 is SGHRS, CDR2 YFSETQ. Germline trimming cut 0 bases from V and 7 bases from J; bases unmatched to any gene: 7. The CDR3 DNA is TGCGCCAGCAGCTTGGTGCGGGAGTATAGGAATGAGCAGTTCTTC. Amino acid sequence: CASSLVREYRNEQFF.

The chain is built from TRBV27 and TRBJ1-3; D unclear. The CDR3 spans 12 residues. The germline V and J ends were trimmed by 8 bases and 0 bases, with 5 bases remaining between them. Germline lookup yields CDR1 MNHEY and CDR2 SMNVEV (reference sequence). As DNA, the CDR3 is TGTGCCAGCGGAGTCTCTGGAAACACCATATATTTT. Amino acid sequence: CASGVSGNTIYF.

This chain connects TRBV7-9 to TRBJ1-2; tentative D call: TRBD1 (6 bases). CDR3 length: 17 amino acids. Trimming left V 3 bases short and J 0 bases short, with 17 bases between. Germline V gene sequence: CDR1 SEHNR, CDR2 FQNEAQ (reference sequence). CDR3: CASSFLLENRANYGYTF. As DNA, the CDR3 is TGTGCCAGCAGCTTCTTGTTAGAGAACAGGGCTAACTATGGCTACACCTTC.

This clone turned up a few times. This chain joins TRBV7-9 and TRBJ1-1, with 8 bases fitting TRBD1. The length of the CDR3 is 16 residues. After removal of 4 bases from V and 1 base from J, the junction contained 8 bases not matched to a gene. The germline V gene has CDR1 SEHNR and CDR2 FQNEAQ (reference sequence). CDR3 bases: TGTGCCAGCAGCTCTGGACAGGGCCGGGGGAACACTGAAGCTTTCTTT. This translates into CASSSGQGRGNTEAFF. The variable domain in full, completed from reference TRBV7-9 and TRBJ1-1, reads DTGVSQNPRHKITKRGQNVTFRCDPISEHNRLYWYRQTLGQGPEFLTYFQNEAQLEKSRLLSDRFSAERPKGSFSTLEIQRTEQGDSAMYLCASSSGQGRGNTEAFFGQGTRLTVV.

V gene TRBV6-5 combines with J gene TRBJ1-1; D remains ambiguous. Per germline, CDR1 MNHEY and CDR2 SVGAGI. The CDR3 loop spans 15 amino acids. V lost 7 bases and J 5 bases, leaving 20 bases between the germline ends. CDR3: CASIIGGEGNTEAFF. The CDR3 region has the DNA TGTGCCAGCATCATAGGCGGGGAAGGGAATACTGAAGCTTTCTTT.

The genes are TRBV2 and TRBJ2-5; 7 positions agree with TRBD1. CDR1 and CDR2 (germline): SNHLY, FYNNEI. Trimming cost V 8 bases and J 7 bases; bases outside gene matches: 7. The CDR3 length is 12 residues. This CDR3 is CASYRGKGTQYF. The CDR3 DNA reads as TGTGCCAGCTACAGGGGCAAAGGGACCCAGTACTTC.

The genes are TRBV5-1 and TRBJ2-3; 12 bases align to TRBD1. The germline CDR1 and CDR2 sequences are SGHRS and YFSETQ. The CDR3 is made up of 14 amino acids. J gave up 6 bases and V 4 bases, and 3 bases lay outside the gene matches. The CDR3 reads CASSGTGGKDTQYF. The CDR3 DNA follows: TGCGCCAGCAGCGGGACAGGGGGCAAGGATACGCAGTATTTT.

This chain connects TRBV9 to TRBJ2-7; TRBD2 is a possible D gene (6 bases). CDR1 is SGDLS and CDR2 is YYNGEE in the germline V gene. The CDR3 extends over 12 amino acids. V lost 7 bases and J 2 bases, leaving 10 bases between the germline ends. This CDR3 reads CASGGSAYEQYF. CDR3 coding DNA: TGTGCCAGCGGGGGGAGCGCCTACGAGCAGTACTTC.

As for this clone: At one end, the junction sequence differs from germline, possibly due to a read error. The V call is TRBV6-5, the J call TRBJ2-7, with D possibly matching TRBD2 (5 bases). There are 13 residues in the CDR3. Germline V lookup: CDR1 MNHEY, CDR2 SVGAGI. DNA of the CDR3: TGTGCCAGCAGTCTCAGGTCCCGACTATTTTTAAGCTTC. Translated: CASSLRSRLFLSF.

The chain couples TRBV4-3 to TRBJ1-5; D uncertain. V was shortened by 3 bases and J by 3 bases, with 9 bases between the two germline ends. CDR1 is LGHNA, CDR2 YSLEER, per germline. This CDR3 is built from 14 residues. The CDR3 is CASSQSTFNQPQHF. The CDR3 nucleotides read TGCGCCAGCAGCCAGAGTACTTTCAATCAGCCCCAGCATTTT.

This rearrangement joins TRBV6-6 to TRBJ1-2, with D unresolved. The ends were cut back, 2 bases at V and 0 bases at J, with 10 bases in the middle. This CDR3 has 15 residues. The germline V gene encodes CDR1 MNHNY and CDR2 SVGAGI (reference sequence). The CDR3 reads CASSYVGSTNYGYTF. The CDR3 DNA reads TGTGCCAGCAGTTACGTTGGTAGTACTAACTATGGCTACACCTTC.

The chain uses TRBV4-1 and TRBJ2-1; D perhaps matches TRBD2 (7 bases). The V gene's germline CDR1 is MGHRA and CDR2 YSYEKL. Trimming cost V 0 bases and J 4 bases, with 16 bases left between them. The CDR3 sequence is 17 residues long. CDR3 residues: CASSQEGGGGRYNEQFF. Here the CDR3 DNA reads TGCGCCAGCAGCCAAGAGGGGGGGGGCGGGAGATACAATGAGCAGTTCTTC.

V and J are TRBV5-1 and TRBJ1-1, with no clear D. CDR3 length equals 16 residues. Germline values: CDR1 SGHRS, CDR2 YFSETQ. The V gene lost 3 bases and the J gene lost 0 bases, with 15 bases spanning the gap. CDR3 sequence: CASSYRQNSMNTEAFF. In DNA form, the CDR3 reads TGCGCCAGCAGCTACCGACAAAACTCTATGAACACTGAAGCTTTCTTT.

This clone appeared a single time. The CDR3 DNA sequence: TGCAGCGTTATAGGAGGGGCCAAAAACATTCAGTACTTC. This codes for CSVIGGAKNIQYF. The chain employs TRBV29-1 and TRBJ2-4; weak D call: TRBD2 (6 bases). The V gene's germline CDR1 is SQVTM and CDR2 ANQGSEA. The ends were cut back, 5 bases at V and 1 base at J, with 9 bases in the middle. This CDR3 is 13 amino acids long.

The V gene is TRBV5-6, the J gene TRBJ2-6; D may be TRBD2 (6 bases). V lost 1 base, J lost 1 base, and 9 bases lay in between. The CDR3 sequence is 16 residues long. Per germline, CDR1 SGHDT and CDR2 YYEEEE. For the CDR3, the DNA is TGTGCCAGCAGCTTGACGGGGGAGTCTGGGGCCAACGTCCTGACTTTC. Translation: CASSLTGESGANVLTF.

V gene TRBV5-6 combines with J gene TRBJ2-7, with 9 bases identical to TRBD1. The J segment lost 3 bases and the V segment lost 2 bases, leaving 3 bases of the junction unmatched. The CDR3 extends over 14 amino acids. Looked up from germline, CDR1 is SGHDT and CDR2 is YYEEEE. Written as DNA, the CDR3 is TGTGCCAGCAGCTTTGGGACAGGGAACTACGAGCAGTACTTC. Translated: CASSFGTGNYEQYF.

The CDR3 DNA reads as TGTGCCAGCAGCGACTCCTCCTACGAGCAGTACTTC. Amino acid sequence: CASSDSSYEQYF. The chain uses TRBV7-8 and TRBJ2-7; D is uncertain. The germline CDR1 and CDR2 sequences are SGHVS and FQNEAQ. The CDR3 spans 12 residues. V was cut by 5 bases and J by 0 bases, with 5 bases left in between.

This clone appeared a few times. The rearrangement links TRBV2 to TRBJ1-2; D possibly corresponds to TRBD1 (5 bases). V was trimmed by 8 bases and J by 7 bases, leaving 11 bases between them. CDR1 and CDR2 (germline): SNHLY, FYNNEI. The length of the CDR3 is 11 residues. CDR3 loop: CASPRARGYTF. CDR3 in DNA: TGTGCCAGCCCCAGGGCTCGTGGCTACACCTTC.